A single sample is the source of the 9 T cell receptor beta chains below, sequenced in a study of cytomegalovirus exposure and HLA in healthy donors. This PCR relied on a set of 60 Vbeta primers and 13 Jbeta primers. Sequencing was performed with immunoSEQ multiplex PCR; in TCRdb, only in-frame clones are kept and a portion is missing. The sample has about 220,000 clones, roughly 88% seen once. Sequencing was done on a sample of PBMCs. The receptors shown here come from a boy aged 2 to 10 in good health and CMV-seronegative.

This clone was seen only once. V gene TRBV6-1 combines with J gene TRBJ1-2; 10 bases are shared with TRBD1. This CDR3 contains 16 residues. In germline, CDR1 is MNHNS, CDR2 SASEGT. Trimming cost V 4 bases and J 8 bases; bases outside gene matches: 13. The CDR3 protein is CASSVGQGVGFGGYTF. CDR3 DNA: TGTGCCAGCAGTGTCGGACAGGGGGTAGGGTTCGGCGGCTACACCTTC.

As regards this clone: A junction boundary mismatches the germline segment, possibly from a read error. The chain is built from TRBV7-7 and TRBJ2-2; 9 nucleotides match TRBD1. This CDR3 comprises 17 residues. Per the germline V gene, CDR1 is SSHAT and CDR2 is FNYEAQ (reference sequence). In nucleotides, the CDR3 is TGTGCTAGCAGCTTAGTTGCGGGACAGGGTAACACCGGGGAGCTGTTTTTT. Residues: CASSLVAGQGNTGELFF.

Turning to this clone: This same CDR3 is encoded by further DNA sequences in the sample. The J gene is TRBJ2-1, the V gene TRBV5-4; weak D call: TRBD2 (6 bases). CDR3 length: 13 residues. V lost 2 bases, J lost 8 bases, and 11 bases lay in between. Per the germline V gene, CDR1 is SGHNT and CDR2 is YYREEE (reference sequence). As DNA, the CDR3 is TGTGCCAGCAGCTTTAGGGGAGGAGATGAGCAGTTCTTC. This codes for CASSFRGGDEQFF.

The chain joins TRBV12-1 to TRBJ1-2; whether TRBD1, the table's D call, matches the DNA was not checked. TRBV12-1 is termed a pseudogene. CDR3 length: 16 residues. The CDR3 bases are TGTGCCAGCAGCCCTTACAGGGGGCGGGAATACTATGGCTACACCTTC. The encoded protein is CASSPYRGREYYGYTF.

The chain employs TRBV10-3 and TRBJ2-5; 8 nucleotides agree with TRBD2. Germline V gene lookup returns CDR1 ENHRY and CDR2 SYGVKD. V was clipped by 8 bases and J by 5 bases; unmatched bases: 4. This CDR3 spans 12 amino acids. In nucleotides, the CDR3 is TGTGCCATCGGGGGCGGGAGGGAGACCCAGTACTTC. Translation gives CAIGGGRETQYF.

This chain links TRBV6-5 with TRBJ1-2; D perhaps matches TRBD1 (5 bases). The germline V gene has CDR1 MNHEY and CDR2 SVGAGI. This CDR3 is built from 14 residues. V was clipped by 2 bases and J by 3 bases, with 10 bases between them. The DNA for the CDR3 is TGTGCCAGCAGTTACACTGGAGGGGACTATGGCTACACCTTC. Protein: CASSYTGGDYGYTF.

V is TRBV10-1 and J is TRBJ1-5, with 7 bases aligning to TRBD1. Germline CDR1 and CDR2: WNHNN and SYGVQD (reference sequence). This CDR3 has 16 residues. V dropped 7 bases and J dropped 6; count of bases not matched to a gene: 15. CDR3 DNA sequence: TGCGCCAGCACCGACAGTGAACAGGGGTGTAGTCAGCCCCAGCATTTT. Translated, it gives CASTDSEQGCSQPQHF.

The V call is TRBV12-5, the J call TRBJ1-1; TRBD1 is a possible D gene (5 bases). The CDR3 totals 14 residues. V shed 5 bases and J shed 8 bases, with 18 bases lying between them. CDR1 is LGHNT and CDR2 is FRNRAP in the germline V gene. DNA for the CDR3: TGTGCTAGTGGTACACCCGGGACTTCCAACGAAGCTTTCTTT. It is translated as CASGTPGTSNEAFF.

This rearrangement joins TRBV30 to TRBJ1-2; 8 nucleotides agree with TRBD1. This CDR3 contains 13 residues. Trimming at V came to 3 bases and at J to 7 bases, leaving 7 bases not matched to a gene. The germline gives CDR1 GTSNPN, CDR2 SVGIG (reference sequence). The CDR3 sequence: CAWSWQGASGYTF. The CDR3 DNA sequence: TGTGCCTGGAGCTGGCAGGGGGCTAGTGGCTACACCTTC.